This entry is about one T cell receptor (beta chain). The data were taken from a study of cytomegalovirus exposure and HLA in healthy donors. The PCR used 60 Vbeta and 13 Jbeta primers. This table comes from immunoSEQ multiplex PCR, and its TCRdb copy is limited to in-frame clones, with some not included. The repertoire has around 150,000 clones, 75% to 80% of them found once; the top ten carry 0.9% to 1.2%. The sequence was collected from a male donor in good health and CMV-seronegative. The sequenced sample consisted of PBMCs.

CDR3 in DNA: TGTGCCAGCAGTTTACGCCAACAGGGTTTTTATGGCTACACCTTC. Its protein product is CASSLRQQGFYGYTF. V gene TRBV6-5 combines with J gene TRBJ1-2; perhaps TRBD1 as D (6 bases). The CDR3 runs to 15 residues. V was pared by 4 bases and J by 5 bases, with 17 bases between. The germline V gene has CDR1 MNHEY and CDR2 SVGAGI.